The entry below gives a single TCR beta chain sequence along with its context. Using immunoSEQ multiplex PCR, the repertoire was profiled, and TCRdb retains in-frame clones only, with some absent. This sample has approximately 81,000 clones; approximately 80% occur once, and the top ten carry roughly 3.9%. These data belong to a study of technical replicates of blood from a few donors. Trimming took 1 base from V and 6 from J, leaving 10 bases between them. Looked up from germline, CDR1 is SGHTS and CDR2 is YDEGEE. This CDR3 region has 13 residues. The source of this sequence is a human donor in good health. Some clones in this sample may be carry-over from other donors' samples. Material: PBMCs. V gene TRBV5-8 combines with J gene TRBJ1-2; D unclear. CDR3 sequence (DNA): TGTGCCAGCAGCTTGTGGCGGGGAGATGGCTACACCTTC. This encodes CASSLWRGDGYTF.